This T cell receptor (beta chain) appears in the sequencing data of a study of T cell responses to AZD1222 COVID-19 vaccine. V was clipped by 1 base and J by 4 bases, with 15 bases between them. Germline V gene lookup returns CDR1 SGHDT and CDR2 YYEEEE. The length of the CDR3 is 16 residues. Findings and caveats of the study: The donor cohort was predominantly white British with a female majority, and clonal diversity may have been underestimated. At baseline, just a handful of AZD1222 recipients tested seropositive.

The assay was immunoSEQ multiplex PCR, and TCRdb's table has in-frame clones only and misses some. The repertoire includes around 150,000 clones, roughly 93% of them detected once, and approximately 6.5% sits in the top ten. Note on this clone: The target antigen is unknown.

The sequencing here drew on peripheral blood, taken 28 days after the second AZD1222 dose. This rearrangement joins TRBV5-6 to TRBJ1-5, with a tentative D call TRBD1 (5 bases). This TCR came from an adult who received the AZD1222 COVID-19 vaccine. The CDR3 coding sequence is TGTGCCAGCAGCTTGTGGGACCTTAGGCGAAATCAGCCCCAGCATTTT. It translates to CASSLWDLRRNQPQHF. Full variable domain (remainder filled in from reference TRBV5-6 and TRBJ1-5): DAGVTQSPTHLIKTRGQQVTLRCSPKSGHDTVSWYQQALGQGPQFIFQYYEEEERQRGNFPDRFSGHQFPNYSSELNVNALLLGDSALYLCASSLWDLRRNQPQHFGDGTRLSIL.